This T cell receptor (beta chain) was obtained from a study of blood T cell repertoires in COVID-19. Study-level background: The analysed material was cDNA or gDNA that came from T cells, B-cell-depleted T cells, or PBMCs.

CDR3 size: 16 residues. CDR1 is MGHDK, CDR2 SYGVNS, per germline. The V gene lost 2 bases and the J gene lost 0 bases, with 11 bases spanning the gap. Clones were read by immunoSEQ multiplex PCR, and TCRdb kept only the in-frame ones, dropping some. The sample yields 250,000 to 350,000 clones, around 91% seen once. Allocation to cohorts depended on clinical history reported by the participants. The V and J genes are TRBV25-1 and TRBJ1-3; no clear D. The clonotype comes from a woman aged 18-29 years with acute COVID-19. Sequencing used PBMCs or T cells enriched from blood (not recorded which). CDR3 in amino acids: CASSELSGHSGNTIYF. CDR3 DNA: TGTGCCAGCAGTGAACTTTCTGGGCACTCTGGAAACACCATATATTTT. Supplemented by reference TRBV25-1 and TRBJ1-3, the full variable domain reads EADIYQTPRYLVIGTGKKITLECSQTMGHDKMYWYQQDPGMELHLIHYSYGVNSTEKGDLSSESTVSRIRTEHFPLTLESARPSHTSQYLCASSELSGHSGNTIYFGEGSWLTVV.